A selection of T cell receptor beta chains follows, all from one sample in a study of T cells after yellow fever vaccination. MiXCR was run by TCRdb on the 5' RACE reads, yielding one entry per CDR3 protein. The data show almost 600,000 distinct CDR3 sequences, approximately 15% seen once. Sequences were derived from PBMCs, sampled on the day of the yellow fever booster vaccination. The source is a man between 25 and 39 years old who received the YFV17D yellow fever vaccine. CDR3s include the opening cysteine and the closing phenylalanine or tryptophan. Each record gives: clone size, J gene, CDR3 length, D gene, V gene, CDR3 DNA, CDR3 protein. The D gene is left open where the match is weak. Expanded clones get a size class; other rows say once, few or many, or leave the size out.

>few|TRBJ2-3|16|-|TRBV20-1
TGCAGTGCTAGAGCTAGCAGGACAGTACTCACAGATACGCAGTATTTT
CSARASRTVLTDTQYF
>few|TRBJ2-1|13|-|TRBV6-1
TGTGCCAGCAGTGGGATTAGCTGGAATGAGCAGTTCTTC
CASSGISWNEQFF
>few|TRBJ2-7|13|TRBD1|TRBV9
TGTGCCAGCAGCCAGGGGGACTCCTACGAGCAGTACTTC
CASSQGDSYEQYF
>-|TRBJ2-7|15|-|TRBV6-1
TGTGCCAGCAGCCCCCCAGGGACGCGGTCCTACGAGCAGTACTTC
CASSPPGTRSYEQYF
>many|TRBJ2-3|15|TRBD2|TRBV15
TGTGCCACCAGCCGGGGGAGAGGACTAGAGGATACGCAGTATTTT
CATSRGRGLEDTQYF
>-|TRBJ1-5|15|-|TRBV24-1
TGTGCCACCGGAGAAACAGGAGCGGGGAATCAGCCCCAGCATTTT
CATGETGAGNQPQHF
>-|TRBJ2-5|13|-|TRBV12-5
TGTGCTAGTGGTTCCTCTAACTCGGAGACCCAGTACTTC
CASGSSNSETQYF
>many|TRBJ2-7|13|-|TRBV18
TGTGCCAGCTCACCTCGCCAGACCTACGAGCAGTACTTC
CASSPRQTYEQYF
>-|TRBJ2-7|16|-|TRBV4-3
TGCGCCAGCAGCCATTCTGCCACAGGCCAAACCTACGAGCAGTACTTC
CASSHSATGQTYEQYF
>-|TRBJ2-3|16|-|TRBV21-1
TGTGCCAGCAGCAAAGTGGGACTAGCAGTCACAGATACGCAGTATTTT
CASSKVGLAVTDTQYF
>-|TRBJ2-1|16|-|TRBV7-8
TGTGCCAGCAGCTCATTTTCTGGACGGAGAAACAATGAGCAGTTCTTC
CASSSFSGRRNNEQFF
>few|TRBJ1-5|12|-|TRBV12-3/TRBV12-4
TGTGCCAGCAGTAACCGGATTCAGCCCCAGCATTTT
CASSNRIQPQHF
>many|TRBJ1-1|13|-|TRBV18
TGTGCCAGCTCACCGCCCATGAACACTGAAGCTTTCTTT
CASSPPMNTEAFF
>few|TRBJ1-5|13|-|TRBV6-1
TGTGCCAGCAGTGAACTGTGGAGGCAGCCCCAGCATTTT
CASSELWRQPQHF
>-|TRBJ1-1|10|-|TRBV2
TGTGCCAGCATAGCAACTGAAGCTTTCTTT
CASIATEAFF
>-|TRBJ2-5|15|-|TRBV21-1
TGTGCCAGCAGCTCAACTCGGGGGATTTGGGAGACCCAGTACTTC
CASSSTRGIWETQYF
>-|TRBJ2-7|15|TRBD2|TRBV7-9
TGTGCCAGCAGCTACGAAGCGGGAGGAATAGTCGAGCAGTACTTC
CASSYEAGGIVEQYF
>once|TRBJ1-4|18|-|TRBV20-1
TGCAGTGCTCGCTTGCAGTACGAGTACCAAGGCCTTAATGAAAAACTGTTTTTT
CSARLQYEYQGLNEKLFF
>few|TRBJ2-7|14|-|TRBV7-8
TGTGCCAGCACCTCACGCGGGGCTCTACACGAGCAGTACTTC
CASTSRGALHEQYF
>-|TRBJ2-4|15|TRBD1|TRBV7-9
TGTGCCAGCAGCTTTCAGGACAGGGAACAAAACATTCAGTACTTC
CASSFQDREQNIQYF
>-|TRBJ2-1|12|-|TRBV29-1
TGCAGAGTACAGGGCCTCGGGAATGAGCAGTTCTTC
CRVQGLGNEQFF
>few|TRBJ1-6|12|-|TRBV10-3
TGTGCCATCAGCAGGGAGAATTCACCCCTCCACTTT
CAISRENSPLHF
>-|TRBJ1-1|13|-|TRBV20-1
TGCAGTGCCCCGGGGGCAGGGTTCTCTGAAGCTTTCTTT
CSAPGAGFSEAFF
>once|TRBJ2-5|15|TRBD2|TRBV20-1
TGCTGTGCTAGAGATCTGGCGGGAGGGCCAGAGACCCAGTACTTC
CCARDLAGGPETQYF
>few|TRBJ1-1|12|-|TRBV4-3
TGCGCCAGCAGCCAGGACACCACTGAAGCTTTCTTT
CASSQDTTEAFF
>few|TRBJ2-7|14|-|TRBV5-4
TGTGCCAGCAGCGAGGGCCCCGGGAACTACGAGCAGTACTTC
CASSEGPGNYEQYF
>few|TRBJ2-2|15|TRBD2|TRBV5-8
TGTGCCAGCATGGGACTAGCGGGACATCCCGGGGAGCTGTTTTTT
CASMGLAGHPGELFF
>-|TRBJ1-4|15|-|TRBV19
TGTGCCAGTACCCTTCGAATGGGGGCCGGGGAAAAACTGTTTTTT
CASTLRMGAGEKLFF
>-|TRBJ1-5|14|-|TRBV20-1
TGCAGTGCTAGGGGGCGAGGGGCGGTTCAGCCCCAGCATTTT
CSARGRGAVQPQHF
>few|TRBJ2-7|16|-|TRBV25-1
TGTGCCAGCAGTGAGGGTGGTGACAAGAGCTCCTACGAGCAGTACTTC
CASSEGGDKSSYEQYF
>few|TRBJ2-5|14|TRBD2|TRBV6-2/TRBV6-3
TGTGCCAGCAGACTAGCGGGAAACCAAGAGACCCAGTACTTC
CASRLAGNQETQYF
>few|TRBJ2-1|14|-|TRBV7-6
TGTGCCAGCAGCTTGCGGGACCGCTGGAATGAGCAGTTCTTC
CASSLRDRWNEQFF
>many|TRBJ1-6|15|TRBD1|TRBV12-3/TRBV12-4
TGTGCCAGCACCCTGAATGGACAGGGGGTTTCACCCCTCCACTTT
CASTLNGQGVSPLHF
>-|TRBJ1-4|13|-|TRBV4-2
TGTGCCAGCAGCCAAGATCCTGAAGAAAAACTGTTTTTT
CASSQDPEEKLFF
>few|TRBJ2-2|15|-|TRBV20-1
TGCAGTGCGGTACGGATACAGAAGAACACCGGGGAGCTGTTTTTT
CSAVRIQKNTGELFF
>-|TRBJ2-1|13|TRBD2|TRBV29-1
TGCAGCGTCGGGACTAGCGGTAACAATGAGCAGTTCTTC
CSVGTSGNNEQFF
>-|TRBJ2-3|14|-|TRBV7-6
TGTGCCAGCAGCCGCAGCAGCGGACCAAATACGCAGTATTTT
CASSRSSGPNTQYF
>few|TRBJ1-6|18|-|TRBV6-5
TGTGCCAGCAGTTACACCCAACAGGGAGCAAACTTTAGATCACCCCTCCACTTT
CASSYTQQGANFRSPLHF
>few|TRBJ2-3|15|-|TRBV7-9
TGTGCCAGCAGCTTCAGGGATCCTAGCACAGATACGCAGTATTTT
CASSFRDPSTDTQYF
>-|TRBJ1-2|15|TRBD1|TRBV7-2
TGTGCCAGCAGGAAACCGGGACAGGGACTCTATGGCTACACCTTC
CASRKPGQGLYGYTF
>many|TRBJ1-1|13|-|TRBV3-1
TGTGCCAGCAGCCAAGACAGGGTAACTGAAGCTTTCTTT
CASSQDRVTEAFF
>few|TRBJ2-3|15|TRBD2|TRBV29-1
TGCAGCGCCAAAGCTAGCGGGAGATCCCACGAGACGCAGTATTTT
CSAKASGRSHETQYF
>-|TRBJ2-7|15|-|TRBV7-2
TGTGCCAGCAGTGGTGGCGGGTCAAGCTCCTACGAGCAGTACTTC
CASSGGGSSSYEQYF
>-|TRBJ2-3|11|-|TRBV4-3
TGCGCCAGCAGCCACACGGGTACGCAGTATTTT
CASSHTGTQYF
>few|TRBJ2-1|18|TRBD2|TRBV20-1
TGCAGTGCTAGCCTCGCTAGCGGGAGGCGCCCCTCCTACAATGAGCAGTTCTTC
CSASLASGRRPSYNEQFF
>few|TRBJ2-1|16|TRBD1|TRBV28
TGTGCCAGCAGTTTCGGGGCGTCCAGGGGGACATATCAGCAGTTCTTC
CASSFGASRGTYQQFF
>many|TRBJ1-4|15|-|TRBV9
TGTGCCAGCAGCGTAGGGTCCGGGTTAAGGGAAAAACTGTTTTTT
CASSVGSGLREKLFF
>-|TRBJ2-5|16|TRBD2|TRBV20-1
TGCAGTGCGGAAAGCGGGAGGGCCGAGGACCAAGAGACCCAGTACTTC
CSAESGRAEDQETQYF
>few|TRBJ2-7|16|-|TRBV12-3/TRBV12-4
TGTGCCAGCACCTTCGTGTGGCAGGGGATTTCCTACGAGCAGTACTTC
CASTFVWQGISYEQYF
>-|TRBJ1-2|13|-|TRBV6-1
TGTGCCAGCAGGGAACCGGGGAAGGATGGCTACACCTTC
CASREPGKDGYTF
>few|TRBJ2-3|13|-|TRBV20-1
TGCAGTGCTAGAGCCCTGAGCACAGATACGCAGTATTTT
CSARALSTDTQYF
>few|TRBJ2-7|11|-|TRBV29-1
TGCAGCGTTGCCATTGCCTACGAGCAGTACTTC
CSVAIAYEQYF
>few|TRBJ1-5|20|-|TRBV7-8
TGTGCCAGCAGCTTAGGACAATTTCGGCCCCGGGACACCGAAGATCAGCCCCAGCATTTT
CASSLGQFRPRDTEDQPQHF
>few|TRBJ2-3|15|TRBD2|TRBV4-3
TGCGCCAGCAGAAGCCTAGCGGAAACCACAGATACGCAGTATTTT
CASRSLAETTDTQYF
>-|TRBJ2-3|14|TRBD2|TRBV6-2/TRBV6-3
TGTGCCAGCAGCCCCTCGAGGGCGGGAGTTACCCAGTATTTT
CASSPSRAGVTQYF
>-|TRBJ2-2|15|-|TRBV20-1
TGCAGTGCCTTGCGCGGACCTGCGAACACCGGGGAGCTGTTTTTT
CSALRGPANTGELFF
>-|TRBJ2-7|16|-|TRBV20-1
TGCAGTGCTAGAGGACTTCTCAGTCTAGCCGCCTACGAGCAGTACTTC
CSARGLLSLAAYEQYF
>few|TRBJ2-5|13|TRBD1|TRBV20-1
TGCAGTGCTAGATTGACAGGGGAAGAGACCCAGTACTTC
CSARLTGEETQYF
>-|TRBJ2-1|14|-|TRBV19
TGTGCCAGTAGCCTTAACGCGGGACTCAACGAGCAGTTCTTC
CASSLNAGLNEQFF
>many|TRBJ1-1|14|-|TRBV5-1
TGCGCCAGCAGCTTGGATAGTATGAACACTGAAGCTTTCTTT
CASSLDSMNTEAFF